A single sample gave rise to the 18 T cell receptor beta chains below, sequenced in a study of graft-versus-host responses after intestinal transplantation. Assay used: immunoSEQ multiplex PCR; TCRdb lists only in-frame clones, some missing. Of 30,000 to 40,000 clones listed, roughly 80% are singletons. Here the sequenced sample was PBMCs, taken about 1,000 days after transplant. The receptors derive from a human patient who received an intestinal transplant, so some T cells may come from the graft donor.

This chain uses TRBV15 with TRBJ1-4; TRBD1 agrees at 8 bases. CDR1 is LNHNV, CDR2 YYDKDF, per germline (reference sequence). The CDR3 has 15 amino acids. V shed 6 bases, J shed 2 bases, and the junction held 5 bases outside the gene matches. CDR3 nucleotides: TGTGCCACCAGACCTAGACAGGGGACTAATGAAAAACTGTTTTTT. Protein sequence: CATRPRQGTNEKLFF.

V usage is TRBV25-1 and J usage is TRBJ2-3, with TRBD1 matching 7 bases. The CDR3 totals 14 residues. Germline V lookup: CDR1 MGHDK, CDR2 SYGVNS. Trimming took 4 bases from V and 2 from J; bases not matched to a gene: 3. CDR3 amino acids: CASSGDRDTDTQYF. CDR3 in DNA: TGTGCCAGCAGTGGTGACAGGGACACAGATACGCAGTATTTT. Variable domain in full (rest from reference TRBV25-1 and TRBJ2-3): EADIYQTPRYLVIGTGKKITLECSQTMGHDKMYWYQQDPGMELHLIHYSYGVNSTEKGDLSSESTVSRIRTEHFPLTLESARPSHTSQYLCASSGDRDTDTQYFGPGTRLTVL.

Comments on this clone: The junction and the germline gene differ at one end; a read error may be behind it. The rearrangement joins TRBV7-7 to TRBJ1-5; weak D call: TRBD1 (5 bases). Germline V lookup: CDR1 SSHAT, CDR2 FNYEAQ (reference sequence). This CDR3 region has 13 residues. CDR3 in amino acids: CASSLAWGQPQHF. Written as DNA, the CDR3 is TGTGCTAGCAGCTTAGCGTGGGGCCAGCCCCAGCATTTT. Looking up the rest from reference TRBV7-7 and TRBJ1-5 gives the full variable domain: GAGVSQSPRYKVTKRGQDVTLRCDPISSHATLYWYQQALGQGPEFLTYFNYEAQPDKSGLPSDRFSAERPEGSISTLTIQRTEQRDSAMYRCASSLAWGQPQHFGDGTRLSIL.

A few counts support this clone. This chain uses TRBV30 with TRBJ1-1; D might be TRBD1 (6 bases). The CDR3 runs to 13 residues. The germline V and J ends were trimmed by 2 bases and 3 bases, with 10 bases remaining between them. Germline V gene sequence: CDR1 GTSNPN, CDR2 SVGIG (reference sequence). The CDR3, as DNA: TGTGCCTGGAGTTATCAGGGGCACACTGAAGCTTTCTTT. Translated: CAWSYQGHTEAFF.

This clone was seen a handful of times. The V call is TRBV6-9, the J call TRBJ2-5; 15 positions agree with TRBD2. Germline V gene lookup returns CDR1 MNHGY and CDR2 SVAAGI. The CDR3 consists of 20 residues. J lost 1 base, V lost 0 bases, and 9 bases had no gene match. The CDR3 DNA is TGTGCCAGCAGTTATTCGCGTGGACTAGCGGGAGGGCCAATCCAAGAGACCCAGTACTTC. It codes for CASSYSRGLAGGPIQETQYF.

The CDR3 region is CASSQVTANTEAFF. The CDR3 coding sequence is TGCGCCAGCAGCCAAGTCACCGCGAACACTGAAGCTTTCTTT. J is TRBJ1-1 and V is TRBV4-3, with D uncertain. The germline CDR1 and CDR2 sequences are LGHNA and YSLEER. This CDR3 is 14 amino acids long. The V end lost 1 base, the J end lost 1 base, and 7 bases lay between the germline ends.

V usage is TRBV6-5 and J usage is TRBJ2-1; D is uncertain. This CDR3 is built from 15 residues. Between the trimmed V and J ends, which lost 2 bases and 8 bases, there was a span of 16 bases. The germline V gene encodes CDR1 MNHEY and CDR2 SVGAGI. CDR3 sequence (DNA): TGTGCCAGCAGTTACGGTTCCCCCCTGGCCCATGAGCAGTTCTTC. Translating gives CASSYGSPLAHEQFF.

In DNA, the CDR3 is TGCGCCAGCAGCTTGGTTGAGACTAGCGGAAGCTCCTACAATGAGCAGTTCTTC. Encoded protein: CASSLVETSGSSYNEQFF. The chain is built from TRBV5-1 and TRBJ2-1; 9 bases match TRBD2. The trim removed 0 bases at V and 0 bases at J, leaving 7 bases unmatched. CDR1 SGHRS and CDR2 YFSETQ come from the germline V gene. CDR3 size: 18 residues.

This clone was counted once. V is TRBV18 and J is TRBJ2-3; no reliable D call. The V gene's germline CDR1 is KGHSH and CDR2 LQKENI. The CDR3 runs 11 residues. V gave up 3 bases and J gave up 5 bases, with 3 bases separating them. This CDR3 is CASSPEDTQYF. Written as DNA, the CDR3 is TGTGCCAGCTCACCGGAAGATACGCAGTATTTT.

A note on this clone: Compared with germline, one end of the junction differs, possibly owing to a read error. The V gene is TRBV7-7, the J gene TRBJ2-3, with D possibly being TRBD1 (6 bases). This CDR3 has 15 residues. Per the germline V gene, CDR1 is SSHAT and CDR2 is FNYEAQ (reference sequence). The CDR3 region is CASSLGLGATDTQYF. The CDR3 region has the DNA TGTGCTAGCAGCCTCGGACTGGGGGCCACAGATACGCAGTATTTT.

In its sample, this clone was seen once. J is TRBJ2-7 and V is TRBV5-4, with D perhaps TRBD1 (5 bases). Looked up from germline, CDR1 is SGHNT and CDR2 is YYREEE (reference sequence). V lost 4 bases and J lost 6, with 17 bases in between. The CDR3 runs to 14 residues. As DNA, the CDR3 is TGTGCCAGCAGCGTGGCAGGGATGGCCGCCGAGCAGTACTTC. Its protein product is CASSVAGMAAEQYF.

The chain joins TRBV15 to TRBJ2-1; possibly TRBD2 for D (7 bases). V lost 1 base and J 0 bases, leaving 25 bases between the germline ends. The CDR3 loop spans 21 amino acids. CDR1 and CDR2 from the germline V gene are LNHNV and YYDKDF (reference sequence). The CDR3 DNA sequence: TGTGCCACCAGCAGAGGCCCGGTGGGGGCGGGAGTTCGGAACTCCTACAATGAGCAGTTCTTC. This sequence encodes CATSRGPVGAGVRNSYNEQFF.

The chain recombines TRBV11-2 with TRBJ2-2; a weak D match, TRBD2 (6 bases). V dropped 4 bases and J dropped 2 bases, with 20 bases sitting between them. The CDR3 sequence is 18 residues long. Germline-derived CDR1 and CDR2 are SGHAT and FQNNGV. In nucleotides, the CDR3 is TGTGCCAGCAGCTCCGCCATGGGGGGTCGGCGAAACACCGGGGAGCTGTTTTTT. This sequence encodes CASSSAMGGRRNTGELFF.

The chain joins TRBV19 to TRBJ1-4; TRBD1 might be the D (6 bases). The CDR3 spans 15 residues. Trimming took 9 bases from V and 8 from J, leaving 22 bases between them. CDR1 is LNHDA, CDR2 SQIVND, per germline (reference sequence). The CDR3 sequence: CASSEGGMREEKLFF. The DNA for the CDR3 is TGTGCCAGCTCCGAGGGGGGGATGAGGGAAGAAAAACTGTTTTTT.

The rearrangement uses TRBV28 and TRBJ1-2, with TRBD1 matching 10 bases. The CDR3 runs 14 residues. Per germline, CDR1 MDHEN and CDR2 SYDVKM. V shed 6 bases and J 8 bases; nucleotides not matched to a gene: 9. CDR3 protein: CASSTPGTGVGYTF. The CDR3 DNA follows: TGTGCCAGCAGCACGCCCGGGACAGGGGTGGGCTACACCTTC.

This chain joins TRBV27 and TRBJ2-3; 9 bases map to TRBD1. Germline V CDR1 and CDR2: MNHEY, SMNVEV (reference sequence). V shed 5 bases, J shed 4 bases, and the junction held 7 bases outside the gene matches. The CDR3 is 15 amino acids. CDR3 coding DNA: TGTGCCAGCAGTCCATGGGACAGGGAATCAGATACGCAGTATTTT. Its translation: CASSPWDRESDTQYF.

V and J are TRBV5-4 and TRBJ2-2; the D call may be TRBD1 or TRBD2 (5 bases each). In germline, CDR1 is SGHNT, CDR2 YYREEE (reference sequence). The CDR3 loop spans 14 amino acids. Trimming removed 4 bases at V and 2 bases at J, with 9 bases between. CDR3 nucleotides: TGTGCCAGCAGCCCTGGGGGAAACACCGGGGAGCTGTTTTTT. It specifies CASSPGGNTGELFF.

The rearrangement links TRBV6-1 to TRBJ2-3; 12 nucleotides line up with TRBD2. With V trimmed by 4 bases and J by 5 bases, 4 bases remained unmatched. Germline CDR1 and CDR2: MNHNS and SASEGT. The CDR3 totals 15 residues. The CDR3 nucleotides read TGTGCCAGCAGTGTCATGACTAGCGGGGGAGATACGCAGTATTTT. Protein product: CASSVMTSGGDTQYF.